These T cell receptor beta chains were read from a single sample in a study of identical twins. TCRdb recomputed calls from the 5' RACE reads with MiXCR, one row per CDR3 protein. In the table there are 1,800,000 or so distinct CDR3 sequences, more than 30% of which are singletons. The sequenced sample consisted of cord blood. The receptors were sampled from a newborn girl in good health. The CDR3 runs from the conserved cysteine through the conserved F or W. The order of the fields is J gene, D gene, CDR3 length, V gene, clone size, CDR3 protein, CDR3 DNA. D genes are given only for firm matches. Clone size is not always given. Where it is, it says once, few, many or a class for expanded clones.

TRBJ2-7	TRBD2	15	TRBV19	many	CASSSTGTRDYEQYF	TGTGCCAGTAGTTCGACCGGGACTAGGGACTACGAGCAGTACTTC
TRBJ2-4	-	17	TRBV12-3/TRBV12-4	many	CASRRGRDTIAKNIQYF	TGTGCCAGCAGACGGGGACGGGACACCATAGCCAAAAACATTCAGTACTTC
TRBJ2-1	TRBD2	16	TRBV7-8	few	CASSSTSGRAYNEQFF	TGTGCCAGCAGCTCGACTAGCGGGAGGGCCTACAATGAGCAGTTCTTC
TRBJ2-1	-	15	TRBV6-5	few	CAGSYWDTGSYEQFF	TGTGCCGGCAGTTACTGGGACACCGGGAGCTATGAGCAGTTCTTC
TRBJ2-1	-	14	TRBV20-1	few	CSVEGNTWGNEQFF	TGCAGTGTCGAGGGGAACACATGGGGCAATGAGCAGTTCTTC
TRBJ2-1	-	13	TRBV29-1	-	CSVISPSYNEQFF	TGCAGCGTTATCAGTCCCTCCTACAATGAGCAGTTCTTC
TRBJ2-5	TRBD2	14	TRBV29-1	-	CSVEIASGGNEQYF	TGCAGCGTTGAAATCGCTAGCGGGGGGAATGAGCAGTACTTC
TRBJ1-4	-	14	TRBV7-9	-	CASSQTGTVEKLFF	TGTGCCAGCAGCCAAACAGGGACGGTGGAAAAACTGTTTTTT
TRBJ2-7	-	15	TRBV20-1	-	CSASDWSGTLYEQYF	TGCAGTGCTAGTGATTGGTCCGGGACACTTTACGAGCAGTACTTC
TRBJ1-1	-	14	TRBV2	few	CASNKDSPNTEAFF	TGTGCCAGCAATAAGGACTCTCCGAACACTGAAGCTTTCTTT
TRBJ2-7	TRBD1	11	TRBV20-1	few	CSKGQTYEQYF	TGCAGCAAGGGACAGACCTACGAGCAGTACTTC
TRBJ2-1	TRBD2	17	TRBV27	few	CASSLRGLAGAYNEQFF	TGTGCCAGCAGTTTAAGGGGTCTAGCGGGAGCCTACAATGAGCAGTTCTTC
TRBJ1-2	TRBD1	15	TRBV20-1	few	CSARARDSANYGYTF	TGCAGTGCTAGAGCCCGGGACAGCGCGAACTATGGCTACACCTTC
TRBJ2-2	TRBD1	14	TRBV10-3	-	CATQTGANTGELFF	TGTGCCACTCAAACAGGGGCGAACACCGGGGAGCTGTTTTTT
TRBJ2-5	-	11	TRBV29-1	many	CSVGARETQYF	TGCAGCGTTGGGGCCCGAGAGACCCAGTACTTC
TRBJ2-6	-	21	TRBV5-6	-	CASSLPHGSSVLGKGANVLTF	TGTGCCAGCAGCTTACCCCACGGCTCCAGTGTCCTGGGGAAAGGTGCCAACGTCCTGACTTTC
TRBJ2-3	TRBD2	17	TRBV13	few	CASSSGLAGRFTDTQYF	TGTGCCAGCAGCTCGGGACTAGCGGGACGATTCACAGATACGCAGTATTTT
TRBJ2-5	-	18	TRBV15	-	CATSREGGAPLVRETQYF	TGTGCCACCAGCAGAGAAGGGGGGGCCCCTTTGGTTCGTGAGACCCAGTACTTC
TRBJ2-1	-	16	TRBV10-1	few	CASSETRDGGSNEQFF	TGCGCCAGCAGTGAGACCCGGGACGGAGGGTCCAATGAGCAGTTCTTC
TRBJ2-4	-	14	TRBV5-1	many	CASSRGRMKNIQYF	TGCGCCAGCAGCCGAGGGCGGATGAAAAACATTCAGTACTTC
TRBJ2-7	-	12	TRBV29-1	few	CSVATVAYEQYF	TGCAGCGTCGCGACAGTAGCCTACGAGCAGTACTTC
TRBJ2-7	-	16	TRBV6-2/TRBV6-3	-	CASSPPAKGFSYEQYF	TGTGCCAGCAGTCCCCCGGCCAAGGGGTTCTCCTACGAGCAGTACTTC
TRBJ2-1	TRBD2	17	TRBV11-2	few	CASRGLAGKFTYNEQFF	TGTGCCAGCAGGGGACTAGCGGGAAAGTTCACCTACAATGAGCAGTTCTTC
TRBJ2-4	TRBD2	14	TRBV3-1	many	CASSQGLAGNIQYF	TGTGCCAGCAGCCAGGGACTAGCAGGAAACATTCAGTACTTC
TRBJ2-4	-	13	TRBV12-3/TRBV12-4	-	CASSQDRKNIQYF	TGTGCCAGCAGCCAAGACAGGAAAAACATTCAGTACTTC
TRBJ2-7	-	14	TRBV6-1	-	CASSDPGYAYEQYF	TGTGCCAGCAGTGACCCGGGATACGCCTACGAGCAGTACTTC
TRBJ2-3	-	14	TRBV4-2	many	CASSQDPRTDTQYF	TGTGCCAGCAGCCAAGATCCGCGCACAGATACGCAGTATTTT
TRBJ2-1	-	14	TRBV28	-	CASSGHDRVFEQFF	TGTGCCAGCAGTGGGCATGACCGCGTTTTTGAGCAGTTCTTC
TRBJ2-1	-	15	TRBV20-1	few	CSASSGVSGYNEQFF	TGCAGTGCTAGTTCCGGGGTTTCTGGATACAATGAGCAGTTCTTC
TRBJ2-4	-	16	TRBV28	-	CASRGGRLRAKNIQYF	TGTGCCAGCAGAGGGGGTCGGCTTAGGGCCAAAAACATTCAGTACTTC
TRBJ2-3	-	17	TRBV4-2	many	CASSQDTGIMVADTQYF	TGTGCCAGCAGCCAAGATACCGGGATTATGGTAGCTGATACGCAGTATTTT
TRBJ2-4	-	14	TRBV12-3/TRBV12-4	-	CVSNNRGGENIQYF	TGTGTCAGCAATAACAGGGGGGGGGAAAACATTCAGTACTTC
TRBJ1-6	TRBD1	17	TRBV9	-	CASSRDRVSPYNSPLHF	TGTGCCAGCAGCCGGGACAGGGTGAGCCCCTATAATTCACCCCTCCACTTT
TRBJ2-5	TRBD1	16	TRBV27	few	CASSRNRDRHQETQYF	TGTGCCAGCAGTAGAAACCGGGACAGGCACCAAGAGACCCAGTACTTC